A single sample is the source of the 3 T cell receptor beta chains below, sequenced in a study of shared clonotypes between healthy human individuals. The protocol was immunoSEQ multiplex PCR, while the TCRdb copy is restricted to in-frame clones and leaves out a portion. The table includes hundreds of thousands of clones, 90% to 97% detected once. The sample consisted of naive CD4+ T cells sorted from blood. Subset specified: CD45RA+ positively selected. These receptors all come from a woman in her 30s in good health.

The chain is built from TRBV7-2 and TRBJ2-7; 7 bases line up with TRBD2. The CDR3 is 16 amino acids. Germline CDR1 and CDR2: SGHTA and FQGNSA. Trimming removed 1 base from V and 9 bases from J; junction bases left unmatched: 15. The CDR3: CASSLVSVTSPLGQYF. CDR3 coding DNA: TGTGCCAGCAGCTTAGTTTCAGTGACTAGCCCTTTGGGGCAGTACTTC.

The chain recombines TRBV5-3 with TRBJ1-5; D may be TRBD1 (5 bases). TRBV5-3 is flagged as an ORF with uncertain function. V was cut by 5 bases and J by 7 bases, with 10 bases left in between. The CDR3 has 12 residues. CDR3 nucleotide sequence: TGTGCCAGAAGGGAGGGGTTCCAGCCCCAGCATTTT. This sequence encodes CARREGFQPQHF.

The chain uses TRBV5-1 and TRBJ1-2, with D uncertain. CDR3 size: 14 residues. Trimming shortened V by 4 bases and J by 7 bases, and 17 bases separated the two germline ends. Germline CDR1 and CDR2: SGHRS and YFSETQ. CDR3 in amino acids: CASSAPEADVGYTF. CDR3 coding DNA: TGCGCCAGCAGCGCCCCAGAGGCAGACGTTGGCTACACCTTC.